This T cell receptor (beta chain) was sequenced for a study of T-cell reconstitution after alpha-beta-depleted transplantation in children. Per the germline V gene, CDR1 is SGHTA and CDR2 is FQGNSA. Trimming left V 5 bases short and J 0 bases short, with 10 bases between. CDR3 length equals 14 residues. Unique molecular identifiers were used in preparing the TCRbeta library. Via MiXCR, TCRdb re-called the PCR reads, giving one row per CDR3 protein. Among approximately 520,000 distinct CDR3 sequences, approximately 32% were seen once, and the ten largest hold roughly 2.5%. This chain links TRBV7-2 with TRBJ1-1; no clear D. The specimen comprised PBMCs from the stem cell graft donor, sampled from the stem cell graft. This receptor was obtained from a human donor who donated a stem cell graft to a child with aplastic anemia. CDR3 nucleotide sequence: TGTGCCAGCAGCCCCGGGTTGGTGAACACTGAAGCTTTCTTT. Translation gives CASSPGLVNTEAFF.